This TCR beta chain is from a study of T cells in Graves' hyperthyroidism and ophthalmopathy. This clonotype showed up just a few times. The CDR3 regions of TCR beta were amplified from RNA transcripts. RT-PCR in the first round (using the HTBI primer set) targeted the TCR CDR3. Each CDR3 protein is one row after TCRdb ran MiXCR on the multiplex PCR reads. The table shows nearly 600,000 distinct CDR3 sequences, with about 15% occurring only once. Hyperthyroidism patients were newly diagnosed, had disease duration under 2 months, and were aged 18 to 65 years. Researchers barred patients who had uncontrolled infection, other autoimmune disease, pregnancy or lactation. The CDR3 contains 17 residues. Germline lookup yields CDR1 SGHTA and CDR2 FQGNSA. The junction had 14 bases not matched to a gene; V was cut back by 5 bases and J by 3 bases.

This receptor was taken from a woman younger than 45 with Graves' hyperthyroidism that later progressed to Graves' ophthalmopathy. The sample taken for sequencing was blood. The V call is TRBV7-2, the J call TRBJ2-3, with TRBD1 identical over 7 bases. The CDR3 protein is CASSREPSGQRTDTQYF. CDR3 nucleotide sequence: TGTGCCAGCAGCCGCGAACCCTCGGGACAGAGGACAGATACGCAGTATTTT.